This TCR beta chain was found in a study of low-dose radiotherapy and immunotherapy resistance in tumors. The overall study: In Cohort 2, 1 Gy per fraction was delivered every two weeks, for a total of 13 Gy over 26 weeks. Patients took 300 mg oral aspirin daily for four cycles from cycle 1 day 1.

First-strand cDNA relied on TRAV- and TRBV-specific primers spanning alpha and beta chains. TCR amplification used approximately 19 PCR cycles, a constant-region primer and a V-primer adapter. A single record per CDR3 protein comes from TCRdb applying MiXCR to the reads. The sample includes tens of thousands of distinct CDR3 sequences, 20% to 25% of them seen just once. Specified time point: after trial treatment. Treatment reported: LDRT plus nivolumab, ipilimumab, low-dose cyclophosphamide and aspirin (RACIN trial). Treatment of the donors consisted of nivolumab and ipilimumab (plus aspirin, low-dose cyclophosphamide and low-dose radiotherapy). The input for sequencing was PBMCs, taken after low-dose radiotherapy plus immunotherapy. The sequence was obtained from a male donor with prostate cancer.

The CDR3 DNA follows: TGTGCCAGCAGCCGAGACCCTAGGAACACTGAAGCTTTCTTT. This codes for CASSRDPRNTEAFF. The chain uses TRBV7-9 and TRBJ1-1; no clear D gene. V was trimmed by 5 bases and J by 1 base, leaving 11 bases between them. CDR3 length: 14 residues. Germline assignment: CDR1 SEHNR and CDR2 FQNEAQ (reference sequence).